These T cell receptor beta chains were read from a single sample in a study of blood T cell repertoires in COVID-19. Data came from immunoSEQ multiplex PCR; TCRdb stores just in-frame clones and leaves some out. The sample yields 80,000 to 130,000 clones, 88% seen once. The sequenced sample consisted of peripheral blood. These receptors were taken from an older woman with acute or convalescent COVID-19. CDR3s include the opening cysteine and the closing phenylalanine or tryptophan. Each record gives: CDR3 DNA, CDR3 protein, J gene, D gene, V gene. A D gene is named only where the DNA matches it firmly.

CDR3nt: TGTGCCAGCAGCGTAGGGCTTCGGGGTAATTCACCCCTCCACTTT
CDR3aa: CASSVGLRGNSPLHF
j_gene: TRBJ1-6
d_gene: NA
v_gene: TRBV9

CDR3nt: TGTGCCAGCAGTAGCACAGGGGGTCTCGGCACTGAAGCTTTCTTT
CDR3aa: CASSSTGGLGTEAFF
j_gene: TRBJ1-1
d_gene: TRBD1
v_gene: TRBV6-4

CDR3nt: TGTGCCAGCAGTTTATCAGGGGCTAACTATGGCTACACCTTC
CDR3aa: CASSLSGANYGYTF
j_gene: TRBJ1-2
d_gene: NA
v_gene: TRBV28

CDR3nt: TGTGCCAGCAGTCAACCGGGACAAAATGAAAAACTGTTTTTT
CDR3aa: CASSQPGQNEKLFF
j_gene: TRBJ1-4
d_gene: NA
v_gene: TRBV6-5

CDR3nt: TGTGCCAGCAGTGTACGGGAAACTGAAGCTTTCTTT
CDR3aa: CASSVRETEAFF
j_gene: TRBJ1-1
d_gene: NA
v_gene: TRBV2

CDR3nt: TGTGCCAGCAGCGTAGGGATAGTCAGGTCCTACAATGAGCAGTTCTTC
CDR3aa: CASSVGIVRSYNEQFF
j_gene: TRBJ2-1
d_gene: NA
v_gene: TRBV9

CDR3nt: TGTGCCAGCAGCGTAGATGGGGGGAACCGGGACAGCGATCCCTATGGCTACACCTTC
CDR3aa: CASSVDGGNRDSDPYGYTF
j_gene: TRBJ1-2
d_gene: TRBD1
v_gene: TRBV9

CDR3nt: TGTGCCAGCAGTTTATCAGGGGGCAATCAGCCCCAGCATTTT
CDR3aa: CASSLSGGNQPQHF
j_gene: TRBJ1-5
d_gene: NA
v_gene: TRBV27

CDR3nt: TGTGCCACCAGAACCGGAGCGGGAGGGCACCCCAACCAAGAGACCCAGTACTTC
CDR3aa: CATRTGAGGHPNQETQYF
j_gene: TRBJ2-5
d_gene: TRBD2
v_gene: TRBV15

CDR3nt: TGTGCCAGCAGTCTACTCAACAGGGATACGCAGTATTTT
CDR3aa: CASSLLNRDTQYF
j_gene: TRBJ2-3
d_gene: NA
v_gene: TRBV27

CDR3nt: TGTGCCAGCACTCAACCGGGACTAGCGGGATCCGGTGAGCAGTTCTTC
CDR3aa: CASTQPGLAGSGEQFF
j_gene: TRBJ2-1
d_gene: TRBD2
v_gene: TRBV28

CDR3nt: TGTGCCAGCAGCCCGACAGGGGGGAACACCGGGGAGCTGTTTTTT
CDR3aa: CASSPTGGNTGELFF
j_gene: TRBJ2-2
d_gene: TRBD1
v_gene: TRBV6-5

CDR3nt: TGTGCCAGTACTCCAGTCGATGCAACTAATGAAAAACTGTTTTTT
CDR3aa: CASTPVDATNEKLFF
j_gene: TRBJ1-4
d_gene: NA
v_gene: TRBV19